This is a list of T cell receptor beta chains from one sample in a study of control samples from healthy donors and cancer patients. The data were produced by immunoSEQ multiplex PCR, yet TCRdb's version contains in-frame clones alone and is incomplete. Among 150,000 to 200,000 clones listed, around 90% were seen once. The sequencing input was blood. The source of these receptors is a man aged 18 to 30 in good health. CDR3s include the opening cysteine and the closing phenylalanine or tryptophan. The order of the fields is V gene, clone size, J gene, D gene, CDR3 DNA, CDR3 protein. A D gene is named only where the DNA matches it firmly. The listing skips clone size in some rows; elsewhere it reads once, few, many or a size class.

TRBV11-2	-	TRBJ1-3	-	TGTGCCAGCAGCAGAAAAGGACAGATAGATGGGTCTGGAAACACCATATATTTT	CASSRKGQIDGSGNTIYF
TRBV6-1	few	TRBJ2-7	TRBD1	TGTGCCAGCAGTGATTCCGGGACAGGGCGCCTCGAGCAGTACTTC	CASSDSGTGRLEQYF
TRBV6-6	-	TRBJ2-2	TRBD2	TGTGCCAGCAGTTACCTCGCGGGGGACACCGGGGAGCTGTTTTTT	CASSYLAGDTGELFF
TRBV12-3/TRBV12-4	-	TRBJ2-3	-	TGTGCCAGCAGTACGACAGCCCCCGATACGCAGTATTTT	CASSTTAPDTQYF
TRBV4-2	-	TRBJ2-3	-	TGTGCCAGCAGCCAATTGCCTCCACCAGATACGCAGTATTTT	CASSQLPPPDTQYF
TRBV7-8	-	TRBJ2-1	-	TGTGCCAGCAGCCCGAGGTGGGGCGGGGAGCAGTTCTTC	CASSPRWGGEQFF
TRBV27	-	TRBJ2-3	-	TGTGCCAGCAAAGGACACGACACAGATACGCAGTATTTT	CASKGHDTDTQYF
TRBV6-1	-	TRBJ2-3	-	TGTGCCAGCAGTGAGGTCAGGGCAGATACGCAGTATTTT	CASSEVRADTQYF
TRBV5-4	-	TRBJ2-5	TRBD1	TGTGCCAGCAGCTTCTCGTCGGACAGGCAAGAGACCCAGTACTTC	CASSFSSDRQETQYF
TRBV19	-	TRBJ1-1	-	TGTGCCAGTAGTGTTGACAGGTTGAACACTGAAGCTTTCTTT	CASSVDRLNTEAFF
TRBV7-2	-	TRBJ1-5	-	TGTGCCAGCAGCTTCTATAGCAATCAGCCCCAGCATTTT	CASSFYSNQPQHF
TRBV12-3/TRBV12-4	few	TRBJ1-1	-	TGTGCCAGCAATTTAGTTGGATACACTGAAGCTTTCTTT	CASNLVGYTEAFF
TRBV5-6	-	TRBJ1-2	-	TGTGCCAGCAGCTTGGGTACAGCTAACTATGGCTACACCTTC	CASSLGTANYGYTF
TRBV19	-	TRBJ1-5	TRBD1	TGTGCCAGTACCTCCCCGGACAGGGCCTTGGGGCCCCAGCATTTT	CASTSPDRALGPQHF
TRBV6-5	-	TRBJ2-1	TRBD2	TGTGCCAGCAGACGGACTAGCGGGGGCAATGAGCAGTTCTTC	CASRRTSGGNEQFF
TRBV7-2	-	TRBJ2-4	TRBD2	TGTGCCAGCAGCTTAGAGGCGGGGGTGAGCATTCAGTACTTC	CASSLEAGVSIQYF
TRBV6-5	-	TRBJ2-3	-	TGTGCCAGCAATGGGGTTCTCCTCACAGATACGCAGTATTTT	CASNGVLLTDTQYF
TRBV24-1	-	TRBJ1-4	-	TGTGCCACCAGTGATTCGACGGATGAAAAACTGTTTTTT	CATSDSTDEKLFF
TRBV4-3	-	TRBJ1-2	-	TGCGCCAGCAGCCAAGATGCGGCAGGACCCCTCTATGGCTACACCTTC	CASSQDAAGPLYGYTF
TRBV5-4	many	TRBJ2-2	TRBD1	TGTGCCAGCAGCCAGGGACAGGGGGTCACCGGGGAGCTGTTTTTT	CASSQGQGVTGELFF
TRBV4-1	-	TRBJ2-5	-	TGCGCCAGCAGCCAGCGGGGAGAGACCCAGTACTTC	CASSQRGETQYF
TRBV19	few	TRBJ1-3	-	TGTGCCAGTAGAGCAGGGTACACTGGAAACACCATATATTTT	CASRAGYTGNTIYF
TRBV19	few	TRBJ2-7	-	TGTGCCAGTAGTCCCCGCGACGAGCACGAGCAGTACTTC	CASSPRDEHEQYF
TRBV11-2	few	TRBJ2-1	-	TGTGCCAGCAGCTTAGGCAGGAGATTAAGGGATGAGCAGTTCTTC	CASSLGRRLRDEQFF
TRBV7-9	-	TRBJ1-2	TRBD1	TGTGCCAGCAGCTGGGACAGGGGGTATGGCTACACCTTC	CASSWDRGYGYTF
TRBV24-1	-	TRBJ2-2	TRBD2	TGTGCCACCAGTGGGATAGCGGGTTCGGGCGGGGAGCTGTTTTTT	CATSGIAGSGGELFF
TRBV28	-	TRBJ1-3	-	TGTGCCAGCAGTCTAACTCCCAGGGCGGCCTCTAACACCATATATTTT	CASSLTPRAASNTIYF
TRBV18	-	TRBJ2-5	-	TGTGCCAGCTCACCACGGGCAGGCCACCAAGAGACCCAGTACTTC	CASSPRAGHQETQYF
TRBV4-3	-	TRBJ2-7	TRBD1	TGCGCCAGCAGCCAATCCACAGGGGCCAGCTCCTACGAGCAGTACTTC	CASSQSTGASSYEQYF
TRBV5-1	-	TRBJ2-3	-	TGCGCCAGCAGCTTGGTTGGAGATACGCAGTATTTT	CASSLVGDTQYF
TRBV28	-	TRBJ2-7	TRBD2	TGTGCCAGCAACTTAGCGGGGGGGCGGTACGAGCAGTACTTC	CASNLAGGRYEQYF
TRBV4-3	few	TRBJ1-1	TRBD1	TGCGCCAGCAGCCTTGGACAGGGGGCGGTTGAAGCTTTCTTT	CASSLGQGAVEAFF
TRBV4-2	-	TRBJ2-7	-	TGTGCCAGCAGCCAAGAGTCCTTGGTCCAGGGAGCTTTGTACGAGCAGTACTTC	CASSQESLVQGALYEQYF
TRBV24-1	few	TRBJ2-7	-	TGTGCCACCAGTGCAGGTTACGAGCAGTACTTC	CATSAGYEQYF
TRBV21-1	-	TRBJ1-5	-	TGTGCCAGCCCCGACAGGGACTGGTTGGGCAATCAGCCCCAGCATTTT	CASPDRDWLGNQPQHF
TRBV11-2	-	TRBJ2-3	TRBD1	TGTGCCAGCAGCCGCTCAGGGGGCCCCACAGATACGCAGTATTTT	CASSRSGGPTDTQYF
TRBV6-5	once	TRBJ2-7	TRBD2	TGTGCCAGCAGGGGGACTAGCGGGGGTGGCGAGCAGTACTTC	CASRGTSGGGEQYF
TRBV28	-	TRBJ2-7	-	TGTGCCAGCCATAGGGCCTACGAGCAGTACTTC	CASHRAYEQYF
TRBV23-1	-	TRBJ2-5	-	TGCGCCGTTGGGGGGCGGGAGACCCAGTACTTC	CAVGGRETQYF
TRBV7-9	-	TRBJ1-5	-	TGTGCCAGCAGCTTACAAGGGATCCATCAGCCCCAGCATTTT	CASSLQGIHQPQHF
TRBV24-1	-	TRBJ1-5	-	TGTGCCACCAGTGATTCGCAGGGCAATCAGCCCCAGCATTTT	CATSDSQGNQPQHF
TRBV5-4	-	TRBJ2-7	-	TGTGCCAGCAGCGCCGATTCCTACGAGCAGTACTTC	CASSADSYEQYF
TRBV28	-	TRBJ2-7	-	TGTGCCAGCCTGACGGAGGGGAGGCAGTACTTC	CASLTEGRQYF
TRBV19	-	TRBJ1-4	TRBD1	TGTGCCAGTCGGGACAGGCCCCGTAATGAAAAACTGTTTTTT	CASRDRPRNEKLFF
TRBV5-6	-	TRBJ2-5	-	TGTGCCAGCAGCCCCGGGGGTGGGCCCTACAAGACCCAGTACTTC	CASSPGGGPYKTQYF
TRBV6-4	-	TRBJ2-7	TRBD2	TGTGCCAGCAGGTCCATGTTAGCGGGGAGAAACTACGAGCAGTACTTC	CASRSMLAGRNYEQYF
TRBV7-9	-	TRBJ2-3	TRBD2	TGTGCCAGCAGCATCAGCGGACTAGCGGGGACAGATACGCAGTATTTT	CASSISGLAGTDTQYF
TRBV5-6	-	TRBJ2-7	-	TGTGCCAGCAGCTTGGGAACAGGGTTCGACGAGCAGTACTTC	CASSLGTGFDEQYF
TRBV29-1	-	TRBJ1-2	TRBD1	TGCAGCGCCCCGTCCGGGACAGGGTTTGGCTACACCTTC	CSAPSGTGFGYTF
TRBV5-1	-	TRBJ2-4	TRBD2	TGCGCCAGCAGCCTCCGGACTAGCGGGGGTAAAAACATTCAGTACTTC	CASSLRTSGGKNIQYF
TRBV29-1	-	TRBJ2-2	-	TGCAGCGTTGTTTCCCCCCCGGAGCTGTTTTTT	CSVVSPPELFF
TRBV7-9	-	TRBJ2-2	-	TGTGCCAGCGTGATAGACGGGGAGCTGTTTTTT	CASVIDGELFF
TRBV7-9	-	TRBJ1-5	TRBD1	TGTGCCAGCAGCTTAGGGACCGGGACAGGCAATCAGCCCCAGCATTTT	CASSLGTGTGNQPQHF
TRBV28	once	TRBJ2-7	-	TGTGCCAGCAGTTTAGGCGGGGCAGGGTATTCCTACGAGCAGTACTTC	CASSLGGAGYSYEQYF